This T cell receptor beta chain was sequenced during a study of neurological immune-mediated disorders. The method for making cDNA was 5'RACE, and it used 10-nucleotide random UMIs. The yield of each sequencing run was over 190 million TCR-beta sequences from 15-18 subjects. Using its own MiXCR run on the 5' RACE reads, TCRdb lists one record per CDR3 protein. The sample comprises 15,000 or so distinct CDR3 sequences, roughly an eighth of which are singletons, and around 45% rests with the top ten. V gave up 10 bases and J gave up 3 bases, with 4 bases separating them. The germline CDR1 and CDR2 sequences are ENHRY and SYGVKD. CDR3 size: 9 residues. Broader study findings: The greatest TCR clonal expansion appeared in HTLV-1-associated myelopathy and the smallest, falling below healthy controls, in multiple sclerosis.

The table lists this clonotype with many counts. The antigen remains unidentified. This chain connects TRBV10-3 to TRBJ2-7; D is unresolved. This receptor was identified in a female donor with HTLV-1-associated myelopathy (HAM/TSP). The sample taken for sequencing was CD8+ T cells from blood. The CDR3 loop reads CATHYEQYF. In nucleotides, the CDR3 is TGTGCCACCCACTACGAGCAGTACTTC.